The 21 T cell receptor beta chains listed next were all sequenced from one sample in a study of blood T cell repertoires in COVID-19. This table comes from immunoSEQ multiplex PCR, and its TCRdb copy is limited to in-frame clones, with some not included. In the table there are more than 85,000 clones, 70% to 90% of which are singletons. Sequenced material: peripheral blood. Receptors were obtained from a woman in her sixties or seventies with acute or convalescent COVID-19.

The chain is built from TRBV5-4 and TRBJ2-7; 10 bases are a match to TRBD2. The CDR3 runs 14 residues. The germline V gene has CDR1 SGHNT and CDR2 YYREEE (reference sequence). After removal of 3 bases from V and 4 bases from J, the junction contained 4 bases not matched to a gene. The DNA for the CDR3 is TGTGCCAGCAGCTCAGGGACTAGCGTTTACGAGCAGTACTTC. Its translation: CASSSGTSVYEQYF.

The rearrangement joins TRBV19 to TRBJ2-7; perhaps TRBD2 as D (5 bases). Germline V gene lookup returns CDR1 LNHDA and CDR2 SQIVND (reference sequence). The CDR3 spans 15 residues. Trimming took 5 bases from V and 2 from J, leaving 16 bases between them. In nucleotides, the CDR3 is TGTGCCAGTAGTGTGGGCCTAGCTCCTACCTACGAGCAGTACGTC. It yields the protein CASSVGLAPTYEQYV.

This clone was found once. V is TRBV2 and J is TRBJ1-1; no definite D call. Germline CDR1 reads SNHLY; CDR2 reads FYNNEI. This CDR3 is 12 amino acids long. V lost 8 bases and J lost 7, with 14 bases in between. The CDR3 DNA reads as TGTGCCAGCGGGTTCCGTAACTATGAAGCTTTCTTT. It translates to CASGFRNYEAFF.

V usage is TRBV6-5 and J usage is TRBJ1-2; 8 bases line up with TRBD1. J was trimmed by 8 bases and V by 0 bases; bases with no gene match: 11. This CDR3 is built from 16 residues. Per the germline V gene, CDR1 is MNHEY and CDR2 is SVGAGI. In DNA form, the CDR3 reads TGTGCCAGCAGTTACTCAACAGGGGGGACGCGTGGAGGCTACACCTTC. It yields the protein CASSYSTGGTRGGYTF.

This clone was seen only once. The CDR3 is CASRLPTGLTTYEQYV. CDR3 bases: TGTGCAAGTCGCCTCCCCACGGGACTAACCACCTACGAGCAGTACGTC. J is TRBJ2-7 and V is TRBV12-2; TRBD2 is the table's D call, not checked against the DNA. TRBV12-2 is a pseudogene segment. CDR3 size: 16 residues.

This rearrangement joins TRBV2 to TRBJ2-1; 12 positions agree with TRBD2. CDR3 length equals 14 residues. Germline-derived CDR1 and CDR2 are SNHLY and FYNNEI. J gave up 3 bases and V 6 bases, and 0 bases lay outside the gene matches. The CDR3 region is CASRGLAGYNEQFF. The CDR3 bases are TGTGCCAGCAGGGGACTAGCGGGCTACAATGAGCAGTTCTTC.

CDR3 residues: CASSLFSVADSYEQYF. In DNA, the CDR3 is TGTGCCAGCAGTTTATTCTCGGTAGCGGATTCATACGAGCAGTACTTC. The chain has TRBV28 and TRBJ2-7; tentatively, D is TRBD2 (6 bases). The CDR3 is made up of 16 amino acids. The germline CDR1 and CDR2 sequences are MDHEN and SYDVKM. Trimming pared 1 base from V and 4 bases from J, leaving 17 bases between.

This clone came up a few times. The genes are TRBV7-9 and TRBJ2-2; a weak D match, TRBD1 (6 bases). The CDR3 loop spans 15 amino acids. The germline V gene encodes CDR1 SEHNR and CDR2 FQNEAQ (reference sequence). Trimming removed 7 bases from V and 2 bases from J, with 14 bases in between. The CDR3 region is CASTPGTSNTGELFF. The CDR3 DNA is TGTGCCAGCACCCCCGGGACAAGTAACACCGGGGAGCTGTTTTTT.

The chain recombines TRBV6-5 with TRBJ2-7; D may be TRBD2 (7 bases). CDR1 and CDR2 (germline): MNHEY, SVGAGI. The CDR3 is 14 residues long. With 7 bases removed from V and 2 bases from J, the gap between germline ends came to 15 bases. The chain's CDR3 is CASTRGGVAYEQYF. The CDR3 region has the DNA TGTGCCAGCACCAGAGGGGGGGTAGCCTACGAGCAGTACTTC.

V is TRBV6-5 and J is TRBJ2-3; the D is unclear. The CDR3 spans 11 residues. CDR1 and CDR2 (germline): MNHEY, SVGAGI. V lost 6 bases and J 5 bases, leaving 6 bases between the germline ends. The CDR3 reads CASRRRDTQYF. As DNA, the CDR3 is TGTGCCAGCAGGAGGAGAGATACGCAGTATTTT.

The chain carries TRBV4-2 and TRBJ2-5; 10 bases fit TRBD1. With 1 base clipped from V and 5 bases from J, the junction kept 4 bases outside the gene matches. The CDR3 has 15 amino acids. Germline V CDR1 and CDR2: LGHNA, YNFKEQ. The CDR3 DNA sequence: TGTGCCAGCAGCCAAGCAGACAGGGGGCTTGAGACCCAGTACTTC. It is translated as CASSQADRGLETQYF.

The V and J genes are TRBV18 and TRBJ2-2; 13 bases fit TRBD2. CDR3 size: 16 residues. Germline V gives CDR1 KGHSH, CDR2 LQKENI. The ends lost 3 bases at V and 10 bases at J; junction bases unmatched: 8. The CDR3 loop is CASSPRTSGSLQELFF. The DNA for the CDR3 is TGTGCCAGCTCACCGCGGACTAGCGGGAGCCTTCAGGAGCTGTTTTTT.

Note on this clone: Relative to the germline gene, one junction end is altered; a read error may explain this. The chain links TRBV7-7 to TRBJ2-1; 9 bases map to TRBD2. CDR1 and CDR2 (germline): SSHAT, FNYEAQ (reference sequence). The CDR3 runs to 16 residues. The CDR3 here is CASSLTIAGAGNEQFF. The CDR3 nucleotides read TGTGCTAGCAGCTTAACCATAGCGGGAGCGGGCAATGAGCAGTTCTTC.

This clone has only a few counts. The chain combines TRBV2 with TRBJ1-6; tentatively, D is TRBD1 (5 bases). Trimming stripped 2 bases from V and 10 bases from J, with 15 bases between. Germline V gene data show CDR1 as SNHLY and CDR2 as FYNNEI. There are 15 residues in the CDR3. In nucleotides, the CDR3 is TGTGCCAGCAGTGAACGTGGTCAGGGTGGCTCACCCCTCCACTTT. Its protein is CASSERGQGGSPLHF.

V and J are TRBV5-1 and TRBJ2-7; 10 nucleotides match TRBD2. The CDR3 spans 15 residues. CDR1 is SGHRS and CDR2 is YFSETQ in the germline V gene. The V segment lost 2 bases and the J segment 5 bases; nucleotides outside the gene matches: 7. CDR3 protein: CASSLSGREGDEQYV. Here the CDR3 DNA reads TGCGCCAGCAGCTTAAGCGGGAGGGAGGGGGACGAGCAGTACGTC.

This clone was seen once. The V call is TRBV7-3, the J call TRBJ1-2; unclear D gene. The germline V and J ends were trimmed by 3 bases and 6 bases, with 14 bases remaining between them. Germline loops: CDR1 SGHTA, CDR2 FQGTGA. The CDR3 consists of 14 residues. This chain's CDR3 is CASSLGGGSDGYTF. CDR3 DNA sequence: TGTGCCAGCAGCTTGGGTGGCGGAAGCGATGGCTACACCTTC.

The V and J genes are TRBV7-9 and TRBJ2-3, with 11 bases identical to TRBD2. This CDR3 contains 18 residues. V trimming: 5 bases; J trimming: 1 base; junction bases outside the gene matches: 11. Germline CDR1 and CDR2: SEHNR and FQNEAQ (reference sequence). This CDR3 is CASSPGTSGNLGTDTQYF. The CDR3 nucleotides are TGTGCCAGCAGCCCAGGGACTAGCGGAAACCTCGGCACAGATACGCAGTATTTT.

This chain connects TRBV24-1 to TRBJ1-5, with D possibly TRBD1 on 5 matching bases. The germline V and J ends were trimmed by 7 bases and 6 bases, with 15 bases remaining between them. Looked up from germline, CDR1 is KGHDR and CDR2 is SFDVKD. The CDR3 sequence is 14 residues long. This CDR3 is CATSPAQGGQPQHF. CDR3 nucleotide sequence: TGTGCCACCAGCCCTGCCCAGGGCGGTCAGCCCCAGCATTTT.

V usage is TRBV7-9 and J usage is TRBJ1-1, with D possibly TRBD1 on 5 matching bases. The CDR3 has 13 residues. Trimming left V 1 base short and J 5 bases short, with 8 bases between. CDR1 SEHNR and CDR2 FQNEAQ come from the germline V gene (reference sequence). The CDR3 sequence: CASSLEGQTEAFF. As DNA, the CDR3 is TGTGCCAGCAGCTTAGAGGGGCAAACTGAAGCTTTCTTT.

The chain employs TRBV11-3 and TRBJ1-1; no reliable D call. There are 13 residues in the CDR3. Trimming removed 1 base at V and 1 base at J, with 4 bases between. Germline V CDR1 and CDR2: SGHNT, YENEEA. The CDR3 DNA follows: TGTGCCAGCAGCTTAGTCAAGAACACTGAAGCTTTCTTT. It yields the protein CASSLVKNTEAFF.

The genes are TRBV3-1 (or the pseudogene TRBV3-2) and TRBJ2-6, with D uncertain. This CDR3 has 12 amino acids. Germline CDR1 reads LGHDT; CDR2 reads YNNKEL (reference sequence). V was pared by 9 bases and J by 2 bases, with 5 bases between. The CDR3 is CASSTGANVLTF. The DNA for the CDR3 is TGTGCCAGTAGTACTGGGGCCAACGTCCTGACTTTC.